A selection of T cell receptor beta chains follows, all from one sample in a study of sequential checkpoint blockade in melanoma. This table comes from immunoSEQ multiplex PCR, and its TCRdb copy is limited to in-frame clones, with some not included. The sample records more than 9,500 clones, roughly 24% being singletons. Specimen: tumor tissue (inferred from file names), collected from a patient given nivolumab and ipilimumab in sequence. These receptors all come from a human donor with melanoma. Each CDR3 is given with its conserved first and last residue. D genes are given only for firm matches. For some rows the clone size is stated as once, few or many, or as a class when expanded; others skip it.

clone size: many; V gene: TRBV6-8; D gene: -; J gene: TRBJ1-6; CDR3 protein: CATMGGGYNSPLHF; CDR3 DNA: TGTGCCACCATGGGGGGGGGCTATAATTCACCCCTCCACTTT
clone size: few; V gene: TRBV18; D gene: -; J gene: TRBJ1-4; CDR3 protein: CASSPPGTVNEKLFF; CDR3 DNA: TGTGCCAGCTCACCCCCCGGGACTGTGAATGAAAAACTGTTTTTT
clone size: few; V gene: TRBV6-8; D gene: -; J gene: TRBJ1-1; CDR3 protein: CASSPGDPYTEAFF; CDR3 DNA: TGTGCCAGCAGCCCAGGGGACCCCTACACTGAAGCTTTCTTT
clone size: few; V gene: TRBV6-8; D gene: -; J gene: TRBJ2-5; CDR3 protein: CASSYSSGALEETQYF; CDR3 DNA: TGTGCCAGCAGTTACTCGTCCGGGGCGCTGGAAGAGACCCAGTACTTC
clone size: once; V gene: TRBV19; D gene: -; J gene: TRBJ1-5; CDR3 protein: CASETSGNPNQPQHF; CDR3 DNA: TGTGCCAGCGAGACCTCAGGGAACCCGAATCAGCCCCAGCATTTT
clone size: -; V gene: TRBV19; D gene: TRBD1; J gene: TRBJ1-4; CDR3 protein: CASSYRGRDEKLFF; CDR3 DNA: TGTGCCAGTAGTTACAGGGGGCGTGATGAAAAACTGTTTTTT
clone size: -; V gene: TRBV5-1; D gene: -; J gene: TRBJ2-6; CDR3 protein: CASSFSSGANVLTF; CDR3 DNA: TGCGCCAGCAGCTTCAGCTCTGGGGCCAACGTCCTGACTTTC
clone size: -; V gene: TRBV11-3; D gene: -; J gene: TRBJ2-5; CDR3 protein: CASSSTGRLYQETQYF; CDR3 DNA: TGTGCCAGCAGTTCTACGGGTAGATTGTACCAAGAGACCCAGTACTTC
clone size: -; V gene: TRBV2; D gene: -; J gene: TRBJ1-5; CDR3 protein: CASSEQTANQPQHF; CDR3 DNA: TGTGCCAGCAGTGAACAGACGGCGAATCAGCCCCAGCATTTT
clone size: few; V gene: TRBV28; D gene: TRBD1; J gene: TRBJ2-5; CDR3 protein: CASSTYGTAGETQYF; CDR3 DNA: TGTGCCAGCAGTACATACGGGACAGCTGGAGAGACCCAGTACTTC
clone size: -; V gene: TRBV6-8; D gene: TRBD1; J gene: TRBJ2-5; CDR3 protein: CASSPGTGAYQETQYF; CDR3 DNA: TGTGCCAGCAGCCCAGGGACAGGGGCGTACCAAGAGACCCAGTACTTC
clone size: -; V gene: TRBV4-1; D gene: -; J gene: TRBJ1-6; CDR3 protein: CASSQDEVQGDSPLHF; CDR3 DNA: TGCGCCAGCAGCCAAGATGAAGTCCAGGGTGATTCACCCCTCCACTTT
clone size: -; V gene: TRBV6-7; D gene: -; J gene: TRBJ1-2; CDR3 protein: CASTARDSYTF; CDR3 DNA: TGTGCCAGCACCGCCCGGGATAGCTACACCTTC
clone size: many; V gene: TRBV11-3; D gene: TRBD1; J gene: TRBJ2-4; CDR3 protein: CASSLSGTGGNIQYF; CDR3 DNA: TGTGCCAGCAGCTTGTCGGGGACAGGGGGAAACATTCAGTACTTC
clone size: -; V gene: TRBV11-3; D gene: TRBD1; J gene: TRBJ2-3; CDR3 protein: CASRTFVTGGTDTQYF; CDR3 DNA: TGTGCCAGCAGGACCTTCGTGACAGGGGGCACAGATACGCAGTATTTT
clone size: large; V gene: TRBV25-1; D gene: -; J gene: TRBJ1-2; CDR3 protein: CASALGEGGENGYTF; CDR3 DNA: TGTGCCAGCGCCCTGGGAGAGGGAGGTGAGAATGGCTACACCTTC
clone size: -; V gene: TRBV1; D gene: -; J gene: TRBJ1-1; CDR3 protein: CASSPRRGHRNTEAFF; CDR3 DNA: TGCGCCAGCAGCCCCAGGAGGGGGCACCGAAACACTGAAGCTTTCTTT
clone size: -; V gene: TRBV11-3; D gene: TRBD1; J gene: TRBJ2-3; CDR3 protein: CASSSRGRETDTQYF; CDR3 DNA: TGTGCCAGCAGCTCCAGGGGGCGCGAGACAGATACGCAGTATTTT
clone size: -; V gene: TRBV12-5; D gene: TRBD1; J gene: TRBJ2-6; CDR3 protein: CASVRDSPSGANVLTF; CDR3 DNA: TGTGCCAGCGTAAGGGACAGCCCCTCTGGGGCCAACGTCCTGACTTTC
clone size: -; V gene: TRBV10-2; D gene: TRBD2; J gene: TRBJ2-3; CDR3 protein: CASSATSGAFTDTQYF; CDR3 DNA: TGCGCCAGCAGTGCGACTAGCGGGGCGTTCACAGATACGCAGTATTTT
clone size: few; V gene: TRBV28; D gene: TRBD2; J gene: TRBJ2-1; CDR3 protein: CASSSPSGSYNEQFF; CDR3 DNA: TGTGCCAGCAGTTCCCCTAGCGGCTCCTACAATGAGCAGTTCTTC
clone size: -; V gene: TRBV18; D gene: -; J gene: TRBJ2-5; CDR3 protein: CASSRFRGQETQYF; CDR3 DNA: TGTGCCAGCTCCCGCTTCAGAGGACAAGAGACCCAGTACTTC
clone size: many; V gene: TRBV6-8; D gene: TRBD1; J gene: TRBJ1-5; CDR3 protein: CASRPGQGQPQHF; CDR3 DNA: TGTGCCAGCAGACCGGGACAGGGTCAGCCCCAGCATTTT
clone size: -; V gene: TRBV5-1; D gene: -; J gene: TRBJ2-3; CDR3 protein: CASSLGGRGGWGTDTQYF; CDR3 DNA: TGCGCCAGCAGCTTGGGGGGCCGCGGGGGCTGGGGCACAGATACGCAGTATTTT
clone size: -; V gene: TRBV13; D gene: -; J gene: TRBJ2-7; CDR3 protein: CASSLGGTEQYF; CDR3 DNA: TGTGCCAGCAGCTTAGGGGGGACTGAGCAGTACTTC
clone size: few; V gene: TRBV11-3; D gene: -; J gene: TRBJ2-6; CDR3 protein: CASSFLASGANVLTF; CDR3 DNA: TGTGCCAGCAGCTTTCTGGCTTCTGGGGCCAACGTCCTGACTTTC
clone size: -; V gene: TRBV7-5; D gene: -; J gene: TRBJ1-2; CDR3 protein: CASSSRGGNYGYTF; CDR3 DNA: TGTGCCAGCAGCAGCAGGGGGGGGAACTATGGCTACACCTTC
clone size: -; V gene: TRBV19; D gene: TRBD1; J gene: TRBJ1-1; CDR3 protein: CASSPHPDRGLVDGTEAFF; CDR3 DNA: TGTGCCAGTAGTCCCCACCCCGACAGGGGGCTCGTGGATGGCACTGAAGCTTTCTTT
clone size: few; V gene: TRBV12-5; D gene: TRBD2; J gene: TRBJ2-1; CDR3 protein: CASGDHPNEQFF; CDR3 DNA: TGTGCCAGCGGGGACCACCCTAATGAGCAGTTCTTC
clone size: few; V gene: TRBV18; D gene: -; J gene: TRBJ1-5; CDR3 protein: CASSPQGVTQHF; CDR3 DNA: TGTGCCAGCTCACCCCAGGGCGTGACCCAGCATTTT
clone size: -; V gene: TRBV18; D gene: TRBD1; J gene: TRBJ1-1; CDR3 protein: CASSPGQTLNTEAFF; CDR3 DNA: TGTGCCAGCTCACCGGGACAGACTTTGAACACTGAAGCTTTCTTT
clone size: -; V gene: TRBV29-1; D gene: TRBD1; J gene: TRBJ2-3; CDR3 protein: CSALDRGTDTQYF; CDR3 DNA: TGCAGCGCGCTGGACAGGGGGACAGATACGCAGTATTTT
clone size: -; V gene: TRBV5-1; D gene: -; J gene: TRBJ2-5; CDR3 protein: CASSYGGQLQETQYF; CDR3 DNA: TGCGCCAGCAGCTACGGCGGACAGTTACAAGAGACCCAGTACTTC